The 18 T cell receptor beta chains reported below all come from one sample, sequenced in a study of T cell changes during pregnancy in multiple sclerosis. Produced via immunoSEQ multiplex PCR; TCRdb's table is partial and in-frame only. The sample has 35,000 to 45,000 clones; more than 85% are singletons. This material consisted of CD4+ T cells from peripheral blood mononuclear cells, taken in the second trimester of pregnancy. The receptors were gathered from a female donor in good health, enrolled as a control in a pregnancy study.

The chain joins TRBV7-9 to TRBJ1-2, with 8 bases aligning to TRBD1. Germline CDR1 is SEHNR and CDR2 is FQNEAQ (reference sequence). J gave up 4 bases and V 6 bases, and 13 bases lay outside the gene matches. CDR3 length: 16 amino acids. The CDR3: CASRPGQAQDPYGYTF. The CDR3 DNA reads TGTGCCAGCAGGCCGGGACAGGCACAAGATCCCTATGGCTACACCTTC.

The genes are TRBV6-5 and TRBJ1-5; TRBD1 is a possible D gene (5 bases). CDR3 length: 15 residues. Trimming took 0 bases from V and 4 from J, leaving 10 bases between them. Looked up from germline, CDR1 is MNHEY and CDR2 is SVGAGI. The CDR3 DNA reads TGTGCCAGCAGTTACTCACCAGGGTTGAATCAGCCCCAGCATTTT. It is translated as CASSYSPGLNQPQHF.

This sequence joins TRBV28 and TRBJ2-7; 9 bases align to TRBD1. Germline CDR1 MDHEN, CDR2 SYDVKM. The CDR3 consists of 14 residues. Trimming took 4 bases from V and 3 from J; bases not matched to a gene: 4. The CDR3 DNA reads as TGTGCCAGCAGTTCTCCGGGACAGGGCTACGAGCAGTACTTC. Its translation is CASSSPGQGYEQYF.

The chain recombines TRBV19 with TRBJ2-1, with TRBD2 as a possible D gene (7 bases). The germline CDR1 and CDR2 sequences are LNHDA and SQIVND (reference sequence). This CDR3 comprises 15 residues. Trimming shortened V by 3 bases and J by 9 bases, and 18 bases separated the two germline ends. The CDR3 reads CASSMRAGASPEQFF. The CDR3 DNA is TGTGCCAGTAGTATGAGGGCGGGGGCGTCCCCTGAGCAGTTCTTC.

V usage is TRBV6-4 and J usage is TRBJ2-1; the match to TRBD2 covers 9 bases. With V trimmed by 4 bases and J by 6 bases, 7 bases remained unmatched. Germline V gene sequence: CDR1 MRHNA, CDR2 SNTAGT. CDR3 size: 15 residues. CDR3 residues: CASSVLAGMGNEQFF. CDR3 coding DNA: TGTGCCAGCAGTGTTCTAGCGGGAATGGGCAATGAGCAGTTCTTC.

The chain links TRBV7-9 to TRBJ1-6, with 10 bases matching TRBD1. CDR1 and CDR2 (germline): SEHNR, FQNEAQ (reference sequence). The CDR3 is 15 residues long. J was trimmed by 9 bases and V by 1 base; bases with no gene match: 3. The chain's CDR3 is CASSLVGTGVSPLHF. The CDR3 DNA is TGTGCCAGCAGCTTAGTAGGGACAGGGGTTTCACCCCTCCACTTT.

This clone has a single count. The V call is TRBV18, the J call TRBJ2-3; 10 bases match TRBD2. V dropped 5 bases and J dropped 6; count of bases not matched to a gene: 14. Germline V lookup: CDR1 KGHSH, CDR2 LQKENI. This CDR3 spans 17 amino acids. CDR3: CASSSSTSGGAGDTQYF. CDR3 nucleotides: TGTGCCAGCTCATCATCTACCAGCGGGGGGGCCGGTGATACGCAGTATTTT.

Regarding this clone: Compared with germline, one end of the junction differs, possibly owing to a read error. V is TRBV2 and J is TRBJ2-5, with unresolved D. The CDR3 extends over 11 amino acids. CDR1 SNHLY and CDR2 FYNNEI come from the germline V gene. The CDR3 DNA sequence: TGTGCCGATAGCTATCAAGAGACCCGGTACTTC. Amino acid sequence: CADSYQETRYF.

The rearrangement links TRBV29-1 to TRBJ2-2, with TRBD1 matching 8 bases. V was pared by 7 bases and J by 3 bases, with 13 bases of the junction left unmatched. The CDR3 has 16 amino acids. Germline V lookup: CDR1 SQVTM, CDR2 ANQGSEA. The CDR3 coding sequence is TGCAGCGCCAGAGTGGGGGACAGGTCCTACACCGGGGAGCTGTTTTTT. It translates to CSARVGDRSYTGELFF.

The rearrangement uses TRBV9 and TRBJ2-5; 11 bases align to TRBD2. This CDR3 spans 15 amino acids. CDR1 and CDR2 from the germline V gene are SGDLS and YYNGEE. V was clipped by 4 bases and J by 3 bases; unmatched bases: 5. The CDR3 reads CASSLSGRAEETQYF. The CDR3 nucleotides read TGTGCCAGCAGCCTTAGCGGGAGGGCGGAAGAGACCCAGTACTTC.

J is TRBJ2-2 and V is TRBV10-3; unclear D gene. Germline CDR1 is ENHRY and CDR2 is SYGVKD. The germline V and J ends were trimmed by 4 bases and 1 base, with 7 bases remaining between them. The CDR3 loop spans 14 amino acids. CDR3 nucleotide sequence: TGTGCCATCAGTGGCAGGTTGAACACCGGGGAGCTGTTTTTT. Translated: CAISGRLNTGELFF.

The V call is TRBV5-1, the J call TRBJ2-5; TRBD2 is a possible D gene (5 bases). In germline, CDR1 is SGHRS, CDR2 YFSETQ. Trimming removed 4 bases from V and 4 bases from J, with 17 bases in between. The CDR3 sequence is 15 residues long. This CDR3 is CASSTSGGATETQYF. The CDR3 nucleotides are TGCGCCAGCAGCACCAGCGGTGGAGCGACAGAGACCCAGTACTTC.

The V gene is TRBV30, the J gene TRBJ1-2, with D perhaps matching TRBD1 (5 bases). The CDR3 contains 12 residues. Trimming removed 2 bases from V and 4 bases from J, with 8 bases in between. Looked up from germline, CDR1 is GTSNPN and CDR2 is SVGIG (reference sequence). The CDR3 nucleotides are TGTGCCTGGAGTTCTGACAGCTATGGCTACACCTTC. Its translation is CAWSSDSYGYTF.

CDR3 DNA sequence: TGTGCCAGCAAGCGCCCGGGACTAGCGAGCAATGAGCAGTTCTTC. Amino acid sequence: CASKRPGLASNEQFF. The chain employs TRBV28 and TRBJ2-1, with 10 bases aligning to TRBD2. V trimming: 7 bases; J trimming: 6 bases; junction bases outside the gene matches: 9. CDR3 length equals 15 residues. CDR1 and CDR2 (germline): MDHEN, SYDVKM.

V usage is TRBV6-5 and J usage is TRBJ2-6, with TRBD1 as a possible D gene (5 bases). Germline V gene data show CDR1 as MNHEY and CDR2 as SVGAGI. This CDR3 spans 15 amino acids. Trimming cost V 2 bases and J 2 bases, with 7 bases left between them. CDR3 bases: TGTGCCAGCAGTTACCGCAGGGCTGGGGCCAACGTCCTGACTTTC. It encodes CASSYRRAGANVLTF.

V and J are TRBV27 and TRBJ2-1, with a tentative D call TRBD1 (5 bases). The germline gives CDR1 MNHEY, CDR2 SMNVEV (reference sequence). The V end was cut by 5 bases, the J end by 4 bases, with 9 bases between. This CDR3 spans 13 amino acids. The CDR3 nucleotides read TGTGCCAGCAGTACGCGACAGTACAATGAGCAGTTCTTC. Translated, it gives CASSTRQYNEQFF.

The chain carries TRBV2 and TRBJ2-2, with a tentative D call TRBD2 (5 bases). V was cut by 6 bases and J by 5 bases, with 13 bases left in between. The CDR3 totals 14 residues. Germline CDR1 is SNHLY and CDR2 is FYNNEI. Here the CDR3 DNA reads TGTGCCAGCAGCCACGGACTCAAAACCGGGGAGCTGTTTTTT. Translated, it gives CASSHGLKTGELFF.

The V call is TRBV19, the J call TRBJ2-7; possibly TRBD2 for D (5 bases). Germline lookup yields CDR1 LNHDA and CDR2 SQIVND (reference sequence). V was cut by 5 bases and J by 4 bases, with 12 bases left in between. This CDR3 has 13 amino acids. CDR3 loop: CASSFGGGYEQYF. The CDR3 DNA reads as TGTGCCAGTAGTTTTGGCGGAGGATACGAGCAGTACTTC.